A single sample gave rise to the 21 T cell receptor beta chains below, sequenced in a study of siplizumab effects on memory and regulatory T cells. Data came from immunoSEQ multiplex PCR; TCRdb stores just in-frame clones and leaves some out. The sample records 98,000 or so clones, 93% being singletons. Sequenced material: Tregs sorted from blood. These receptors were taken from a human donor in good health.

The gene calls are TRBV18 and TRBJ2-7; 8 positions agree with TRBD1. Germline CDR1 KGHSH, CDR2 LQKENI. After removal of 6 bases from V and 0 bases from J, the junction contained 4 bases not matched to a gene. CDR3 length: 14 residues. In DNA form, the CDR3 reads TGTGCCAGCTCCTACAGGGGGAGCTCCTACGAGCAGTACTTC. It translates to CASSYRGSSYEQYF.

This clone was recorded once. This chain connects TRBV27 to TRBJ2-1; the match to TRBD2 covers 7 bases. CDR1 and CDR2 (germline): MNHEY, SMNVEV (reference sequence). V lost 1 base to trimming and J lost 4 bases; unmatched junction nucleotides: 13. This CDR3 contains 18 residues. DNA of the CDR3: TGTGCCAGCAGTTTATTTTCTCCCCCTGGCGGGAGTTACAATGAGCAGTTCTTC. This encodes CASSLFSPPGGSYNEQFF.

The chain employs TRBV7-9 and TRBJ1-3; D gene uncertain. The germline CDR1 and CDR2 sequences are SEHNR and FQNEAQ (reference sequence). V dropped 1 base and J dropped 0 bases, with 7 bases sitting between them. This CDR3 comprises 15 residues. The CDR3 DNA reads as TGTGCCAGCAGCTTAGGACTTCACTCTGGAAACACCATATATTTT. Protein product: CASSLGLHSGNTIYF.

V is TRBV6-1 and J is TRBJ2-7, with a tentative D call TRBD1 (5 bases). The CDR3 sequence is 11 residues long. Per the germline V gene, CDR1 is MNHNS and CDR2 is SASEGT. The V gene lost 0 bases and the J gene lost 10 bases, with 7 bases spanning the gap. CDR3 bases: TGTGCCAGCAGTGAAGCCACAGGCCAGTACTTC. Translating gives CASSEATGQYF.

This clone was seen only once. This chain uses TRBV6-6 with TRBJ2-3; 9 positions agree with TRBD2. V shed 5 bases, J shed 0 bases, and the junction held 0 bases outside the gene matches. Germline V lookup: CDR1 MNHNY, CDR2 SVGAGI (reference sequence). The CDR3 has 14 residues. CDR3 amino acids: CASSSGGSTDTQYF. In DNA form, the CDR3 reads TGTGCCAGCAGTAGCGGGGGGAGCACAGATACGCAGTATTTT.

J is TRBJ1-5 and V is TRBV29-1; the D gene is possibly TRBD1 (5 bases). Trimming took off 7 bases at V and 0 bases at J, with 10 bases between the two ends. Germline V lookup: CDR1 SQVTM, CDR2 ANQGSEA. The CDR3 extends over 13 amino acids. In DNA form, the CDR3 reads TGCAGCGCCACGGGGGGTAGCAATCAGCCCCAGCATTTT. Translated, it gives CSATGGSNQPQHF.

The chain uses TRBV2 and TRBJ1-1; 8 bases fit TRBD1. The ends lost 6 bases at V and 1 base at J; junction bases unmatched: 7. The germline CDR1 and CDR2 sequences are SNHLY and FYNNEI. The CDR3 has 15 amino acids. CDR3: CASSQEQGANTEAFF. Written as DNA, the CDR3 is TGTGCCAGCAGCCAGGAGCAGGGGGCGAACACTGAAGCTTTCTTT.

This clone came up once. CDR3 in amino acids: CASSDWSGSSYNEQFF. The CDR3, as DNA: TGTGCCAGCAGTGATTGGAGCGGGAGCTCCTACAATGAGCAGTTCTTC. V usage is TRBV6-4 and J usage is TRBJ2-1; 8 bases map to TRBD2. CDR3 length equals 16 residues. CDR1 and CDR2 from the germline V gene are MRHNA and SNTAGT. Losses at the gene ends were 3 bases for V and 0 bases for J; bases not matched to a gene: 4.

The chain employs TRBV18 and TRBJ2-3; 10 positions match TRBD1. The CDR3 has 19 amino acids. Losses at the gene ends were 4 bases for V and 2 bases for J; bases not matched to a gene: 15. Germline V lookup: CDR1 KGHSH, CDR2 LQKENI. The CDR3 spells CASSQLYWLGTGDTDTQYF. The DNA of the CDR3 is TGTGCCAGCTCACAACTTTATTGGCTCGGGACAGGGGACACAGATACGCAGTATTTT.

The rearrangement joins TRBV6-5 to TRBJ1-6; D not certain. V gave up 0 bases and J gave up 0 bases, with 6 bases separating them. This CDR3 is 16 amino acids long. Germline loops: CDR1 MNHEY, CDR2 SVGAGI. The chain's CDR3 is CASSYSPSSYNSPLHF. As DNA, the CDR3 is TGTGCCAGCAGTTACTCTCCCAGCTCCTATAATTCACCCCTCCACTTT.

The chain uses TRBV9 and TRBJ1-2; a weak D match, TRBD1 (6 bases). Germline CDR1 reads SGDLS; CDR2 reads YYNGEE. CDR3 length: 14 amino acids. The V end was cut by 0 bases, the J end by 8 bases, with 14 bases between. CDR3: CASSVDLGARGYTF. DNA for the CDR3: TGTGCCAGCAGCGTAGATCTGGGGGCGAGAGGCTACACCTTC.

The genes are TRBV11-3 and TRBJ1-2; D is unresolved. Germline V gene lookup returns CDR1 SGHNT and CDR2 YENEEA. The length of the CDR3 is 13 residues. V lost 5 bases to trimming and J lost 0 bases, with 7 bases between them. The CDR3 is CASSSVSNYGYTF. The CDR3 DNA is TGTGCCAGCAGCAGTGTTTCTAACTATGGCTACACCTTC. Using reference TRBV11-3 and TRBJ1-2 for the parts outside the CDR3, the full variable domain is EAGVVQSPRYKIIEKKQPVAFWCNPISGHNTLYWYLQNLGQGPELLIRYENEEAVDDSQLPKDRFSAERLKGVDSTLKIQPAELGDSAVYLCASSSVSNYGYTFGSGTRLTVV.

The V call is TRBV5-1, the J call TRBJ2-5; D is perhaps TRBD2 (6 bases). CDR1 SGHRS and CDR2 YFSETQ come from the germline V gene. The CDR3 covers 14 residues. The V and J ends lost 2 bases and 5 bases respectively, with 13 bases between them. The CDR3 DNA sequence: TGCGCCAGCAGCTTCCGGGAGCCCGGTGAGACCCAGTACTTC. Encoded protein: CASSFREPGETQYF.

This chain joins TRBV5-1 and TRBJ2-1; D unclear. Germline loops: CDR1 SGHRS, CDR2 YFSETQ. Trimming removed 0 bases at V and 6 bases at J, with 7 bases between. The CDR3 consists of 13 residues. In DNA form, the CDR3 reads TGCGCCAGCAGCTTGGTCCTCGCCAATGAGCAGTTCTTC. Its translation: CASSLVLANEQFF.

V and J are TRBV15 and TRBJ1-1, with unresolved D. Per germline, CDR1 LNHNV and CDR2 YYDKDF (reference sequence). V was clipped by 1 base and J by 2 bases, with 5 bases between them. This CDR3 has 13 amino acids. CDR3 loop: CATSRVYNTEAFF. In DNA form, the CDR3 reads TGTGCCACCAGCAGAGTGTACAACACTGAAGCTTTCTTT.

This chain links TRBV7-9 with TRBJ1-5; no reliable D call. The CDR3 totals 13 residues. Germline V gene lookup returns CDR1 SEHNR and CDR2 FQNEAQ (reference sequence). V lost 5 bases and J lost 4, with 9 bases in between. CDR3 nucleotide sequence: TGTGCCAGCAGCCCCCTGAAAAATCAGCCCCAGCATTTT. Translation gives CASSPLKNQPQHF.

This clone was found once. The chain is built from TRBV28 and TRBJ2-3; no firm D call. Trimming stripped 7 bases from V and 2 bases from J, with 13 bases between. The CDR3 runs to 14 residues. Germline V lookup: CDR1 MDHEN, CDR2 SYDVKM. In DNA form, the CDR3 reads TGTGCCAGCAAAAGGTGGCCCAACACAGATACGCAGTATTTT. This codes for CASKRWPNTDTQYF.

DNA of the CDR3: TGTGCCAGTAGTATCCACCAGAATGAGCAGTTCTTC. It codes for CASSIHQNEQFF. The rearrangement uses TRBV19 and TRBJ2-1; D remains unclear. Trimming removed 3 bases from V and 7 bases from J, with 7 bases in between. From germline, CDR1 is LNHDA and CDR2 SQIVND (reference sequence). CDR3 size: 12 residues.

V usage is TRBV19 and J usage is TRBJ1-4; D ambiguous. The CDR3 has 13 residues. Trimming took 6 bases from V and 4 from J, leaving 9 bases between them. Per the germline V gene, CDR1 is LNHDA and CDR2 is SQIVND (reference sequence). The CDR3 reads CASSPGYNEKLFF. The DNA of the CDR3 is TGTGCCAGTAGCCCGGGGTATAATGAAAAACTGTTTTTT.

The chain has TRBV5-1 and TRBJ2-7; tentatively, D is TRBD1 or TRBD2 (5 bases each). This CDR3 has 15 amino acids. V was cut by 2 bases and J by 0 bases, with 12 bases left in between. Germline CDR1 and CDR2: SGHRS and YFSETQ. The DNA of the CDR3 is TGCGCCAGCAGCTTAGGGACCGGGACCTCCTACGAGCAGTACTTC. Its protein product is CASSLGTGTSYEQYF.

The chain joins TRBV7-2 to TRBJ1-1, with D unresolved. CDR3 length: 12 amino acids. Germline V gene lookup returns CDR1 SGHTA and CDR2 FQGNSA. Trimming removed 5 bases from V and 3 bases from J, with 7 bases in between. CDR3 nucleotides: TGTGCCAGCAGCACCAGATACACTGAAGCTTTCTTT. It translates to CASSTRYTEAFF.